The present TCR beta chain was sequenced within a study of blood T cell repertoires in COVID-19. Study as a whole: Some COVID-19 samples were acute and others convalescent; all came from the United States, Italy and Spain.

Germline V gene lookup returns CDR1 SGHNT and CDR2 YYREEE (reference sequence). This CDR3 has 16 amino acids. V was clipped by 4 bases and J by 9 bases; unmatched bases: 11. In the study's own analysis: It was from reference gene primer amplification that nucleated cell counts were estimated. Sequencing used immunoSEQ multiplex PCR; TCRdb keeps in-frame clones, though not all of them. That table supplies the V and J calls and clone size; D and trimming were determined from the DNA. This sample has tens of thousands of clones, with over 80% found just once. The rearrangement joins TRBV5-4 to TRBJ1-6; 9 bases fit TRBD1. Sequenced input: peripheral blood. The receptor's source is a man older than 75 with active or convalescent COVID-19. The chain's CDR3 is CASSRDRAAGGSPLHF. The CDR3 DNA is TGTGCCAGCAGCCGGGACAGGGCCGCCGGGGGTTCACCCCTCCACTTT.